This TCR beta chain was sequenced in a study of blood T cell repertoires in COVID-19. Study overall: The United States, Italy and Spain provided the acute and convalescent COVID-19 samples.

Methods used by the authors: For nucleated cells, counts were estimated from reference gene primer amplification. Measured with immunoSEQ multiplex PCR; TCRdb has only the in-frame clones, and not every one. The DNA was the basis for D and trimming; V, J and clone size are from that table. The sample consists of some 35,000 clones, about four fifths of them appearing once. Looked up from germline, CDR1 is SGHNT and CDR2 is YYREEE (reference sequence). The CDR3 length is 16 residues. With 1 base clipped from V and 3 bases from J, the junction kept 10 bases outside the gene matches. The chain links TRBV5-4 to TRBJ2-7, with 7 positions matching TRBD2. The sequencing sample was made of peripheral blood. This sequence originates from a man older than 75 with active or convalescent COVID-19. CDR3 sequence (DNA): TGTGCCAGCAGCTTGCGGATCCCGGGCGGGAGCTACGAGCAGTACTTC. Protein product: CASSLRIPGGSYEQYF. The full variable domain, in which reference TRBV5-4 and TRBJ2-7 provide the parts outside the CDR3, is ETGVTQSPTHLIKTRGQQVTLRCSSQSGHNTVSWYQQALGQGPQFIFQYYREEENGRGNFPPRFSGLQFPNYSSELNVNALELDDSALYLCASSLRIPGGSYEQYFGPGTRLTVT.